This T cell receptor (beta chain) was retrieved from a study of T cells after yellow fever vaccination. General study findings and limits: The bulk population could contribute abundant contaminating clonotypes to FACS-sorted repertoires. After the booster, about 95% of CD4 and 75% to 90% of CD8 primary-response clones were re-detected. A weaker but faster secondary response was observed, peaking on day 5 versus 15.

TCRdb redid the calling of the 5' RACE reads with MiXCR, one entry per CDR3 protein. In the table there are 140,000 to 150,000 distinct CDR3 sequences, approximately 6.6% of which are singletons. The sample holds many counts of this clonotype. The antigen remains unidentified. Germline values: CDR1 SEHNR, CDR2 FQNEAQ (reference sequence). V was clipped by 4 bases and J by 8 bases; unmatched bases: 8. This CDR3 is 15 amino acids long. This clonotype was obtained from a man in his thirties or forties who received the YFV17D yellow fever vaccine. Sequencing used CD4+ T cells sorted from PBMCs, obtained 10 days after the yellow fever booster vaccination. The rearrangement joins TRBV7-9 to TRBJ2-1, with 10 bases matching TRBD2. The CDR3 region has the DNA TGTGCCAGCAGCTCCAGCGGGAGGGCCGTGGATGAGCAGTTCTTC. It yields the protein CASSSSGRAVDEQFF.